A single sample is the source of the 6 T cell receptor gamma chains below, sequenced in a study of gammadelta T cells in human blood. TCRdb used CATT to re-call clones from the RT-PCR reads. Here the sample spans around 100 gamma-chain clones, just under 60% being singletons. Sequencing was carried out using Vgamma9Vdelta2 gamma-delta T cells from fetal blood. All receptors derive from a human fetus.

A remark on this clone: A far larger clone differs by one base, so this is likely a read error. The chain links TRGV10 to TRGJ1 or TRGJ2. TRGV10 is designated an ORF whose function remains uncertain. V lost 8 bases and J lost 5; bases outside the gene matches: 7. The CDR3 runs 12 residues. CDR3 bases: TGTGCTGCGTGGGATTATGATTATAAGAAACTCTTT. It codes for CAAWDYDYKKLF.

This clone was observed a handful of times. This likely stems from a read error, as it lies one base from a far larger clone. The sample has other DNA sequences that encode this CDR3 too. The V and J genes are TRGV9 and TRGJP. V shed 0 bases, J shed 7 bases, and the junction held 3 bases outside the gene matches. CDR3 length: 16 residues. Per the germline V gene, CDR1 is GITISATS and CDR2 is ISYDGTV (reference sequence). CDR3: CALWEVQELGKKIKVF. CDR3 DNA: TGTGCCTTGTGGGAGGTGCAGGAGTTGGGCAAAAAAATCAAGGTATTT.

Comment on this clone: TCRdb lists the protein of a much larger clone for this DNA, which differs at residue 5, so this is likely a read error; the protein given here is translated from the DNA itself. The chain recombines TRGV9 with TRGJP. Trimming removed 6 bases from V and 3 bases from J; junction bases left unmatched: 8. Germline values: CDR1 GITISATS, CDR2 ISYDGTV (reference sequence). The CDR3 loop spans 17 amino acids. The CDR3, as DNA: TGTGCCTTGTGGAAGTCTGAGCAAGAGTTGGGCAAAAAAATCAAGGTATTT. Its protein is CALWKSEQELGKKIKVF.

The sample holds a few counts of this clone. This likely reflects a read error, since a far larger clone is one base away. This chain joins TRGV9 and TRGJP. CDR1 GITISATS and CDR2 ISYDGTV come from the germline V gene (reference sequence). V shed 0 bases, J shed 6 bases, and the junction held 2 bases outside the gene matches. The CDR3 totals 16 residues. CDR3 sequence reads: CALWEVRELGKKIKVF. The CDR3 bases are TGTGCCTTGTGGGAGGTGCGAGAGTTGGGCAAAAAAATCAAGGTATTT.

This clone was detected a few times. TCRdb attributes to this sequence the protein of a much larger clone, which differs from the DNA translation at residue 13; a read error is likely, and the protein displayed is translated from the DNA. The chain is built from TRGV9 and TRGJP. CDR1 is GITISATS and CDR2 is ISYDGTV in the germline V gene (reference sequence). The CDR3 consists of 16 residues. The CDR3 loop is CALWEVQELGKKSKVF. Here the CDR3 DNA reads TGTGCCTTGTGGGAGGTGCAAGAGTTGGGCAAAAAAAGCAAGGTATTT.

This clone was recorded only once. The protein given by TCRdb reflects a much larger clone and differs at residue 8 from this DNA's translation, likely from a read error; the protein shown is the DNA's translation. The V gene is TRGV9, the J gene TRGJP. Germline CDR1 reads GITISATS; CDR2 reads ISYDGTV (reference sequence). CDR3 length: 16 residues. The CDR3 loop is CALWEAQDLGKKIKVF. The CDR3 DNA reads TGTGCCTTGTGGGAGGCTCAAGATTTGGGCAAAAAAATCAAGGTATTT.